This TCR beta chain was sequenced during a study of CD8 T cells in ankylosing spondylitis (dated by TCRdb to the late 2010s). About the full investigation: T cell receptor beta repertoires were profiled in healthy donors and ankylosing spondylitis patients so that disease-linked TCR variants could be found. The full study cohort was made up of approximately 24 ankylosing spondylitis patients and fewer than 120 healthy donors. Samples of peripheral blood were taken, and for ankylosing spondylitis patients, synovial fluid was collected as well.

Study-wide findings and limitations: In peripheral blood, the disease-linked clones were found at relatively low frequencies and had a CD8+ phenotype. Some motif variants had previously been reported in the synovial fluid and blood of reactive arthritis patients, which suggests shared mechanisms of disease initiation. Blood from ankylosing spondylitis patients appeared to be characterized by a TCR beta motif made up of under ten highly homologous amino acid variants. The disease-linked clones were reported as significantly enriched in matched synovial fluid samples from ankylosing spondylitis patients.

Reading the germline V gene gives CDR1 LGHNA and CDR2 YNFKEQ. The germline ends are 8 bases apart after V is trimmed by 0 bases and J by 3 bases. From the cysteine through the phenylalanine, the CDR3 covers 14 amino acids. Only the CDR3 portion is preserved as DNA: 42 bases, with reading frame beginning at the first base. TCRdb shows the sequencer as Illumina HiSeq 2500. Quantitative 5'-RACE with molecular barcodes was used to prepare TCR beta libraries. In the paper's pipeline: To identify disease-linked TCR variants, a new computational method was used, one built on a probabilistic model of VDJ rearrangement. TCRdb ran its own pipeline on the public reads, namely fastp trimming at Q25 and MiXCR clone calling, and kept in-frame beta chains. Rows with a matching CDR3 protein are joined into one entry that keeps the most common DNA and genes. What appears here as the V and J calls and clone size reflects TCRdb's work, not the paper's. Present in this sample are about 310,000 distinct CDR3 sequences, around 20% of which were seen just once. Under 4% of the sample belongs to the ten largest clones.

Regarding this clonotype: The specificity of this receptor is unknown. Within one base of it there is no much larger clone, and no base qualities were kept.

This TCR was recovered from a female donor with ankylosing spondylitis or in good health (not recorded which). What was sequenced was blood, either unsorted or a sorted T cell fraction (not recorded which). The V and J segments used are TRBV4-2 and TRBJ1-1; a tentative D call is TRBD1 (5 bases match). Here the CDR3 is given as CASSQEGEYTEAFF. The DNA reads as follows: TGTGCCAGCAGCCAAGAAGGGGAGTACACTGAAGCTTTCTTT.